The entry below gives a single T cell receptor (beta chain) sequence along with its context. Its antigen remains unknown. Possible read error: a much larger clone is one base away. The TCR beta libraries were generated through quantitative 5'-RACE incorporating molecular barcodes. A single record per CDR3 protein comes from TCRdb applying MiXCR to the 5' RACE reads. This sample has about 450,000 distinct CDR3 sequences, with roughly 25% found just once. The ends lost 3 bases at V and 3 bases at J; junction bases unmatched: 2. In germline, CDR1 is SGHRS, CDR2 YFSETQ. The CDR3 totals 15 residues. The data originate from a study of CD8 T cells in ankylosing spondylitis. General observations from the study: A TCR beta motif of roughly 8 highly homologous variants seemed to mark ankylosing spondylitis blood.

The rearrangement joins TRBV5-1 to TRBJ2-2; 10 positions match TRBD1. What was sequenced was blood, either unsorted or a sorted T cell fraction (not recorded which). The clonotype comes from a male donor with ankylosing spondylitis. CDR3 region: CASSSGQGDTGELFF. The CDR3 bases are TGCGCCAGCAGCTCCGGACAGGGGGACACCGGGGAGCTGTTTTTT.